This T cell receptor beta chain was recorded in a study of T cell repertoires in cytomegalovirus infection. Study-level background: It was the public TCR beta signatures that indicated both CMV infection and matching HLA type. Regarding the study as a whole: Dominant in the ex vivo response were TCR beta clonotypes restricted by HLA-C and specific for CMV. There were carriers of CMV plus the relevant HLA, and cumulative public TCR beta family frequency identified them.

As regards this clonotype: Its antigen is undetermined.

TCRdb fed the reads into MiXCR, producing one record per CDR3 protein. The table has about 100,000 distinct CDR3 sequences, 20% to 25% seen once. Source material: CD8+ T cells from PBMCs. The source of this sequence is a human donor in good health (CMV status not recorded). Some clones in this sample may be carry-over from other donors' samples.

Here the CDR3 reads CASRYGETQYF. Here the CDR3 DNA reads TGTGCCAGCAGGTATGGAGAGACCCAGTACTTC. The chain employs TRBV6-2 or TRBV6-3 and TRBJ2-5; no clear D. The CDR3 has 11 residues. Germline V lookup: CDR1 MNHEY, CDR2 SVGEGT. V was clipped by 6 bases and J by 4 bases, with 6 bases between them.